The present TCR beta chain was sequenced within a study of blood T cell repertoires in COVID-19. Repertoires were generated with immunoSEQ multiplex PCR, while TCRdb's copy carries only in-frame clones and drops some. The sample lists hundreds of thousands of clones; 89% were seen once. This CDR3 is built from 17 residues. In germline, CDR1 is SGHNT, CDR2 YYREEE (reference sequence). Between the trimmed V and J ends, which lost 4 bases and 2 bases, there was a span of 20 bases. The chain has TRBV5-4 and TRBJ2-3, with D possibly TRBD1 on 6 matching bases. Material: PBMCs or T cells enriched from blood (not recorded which). The origin of this receptor is a woman in her thirties or forties who had recovered from COVID-19. CDR3 residues: CASSPFQGIWNTDTQYF. CDR3 nucleotides: TGTGCCAGCAGCCCGTTCCAGGGGATTTGGAACACAGATACGCAGTATTTT.